This T cell receptor beta chain was recovered during a study of T cells in Graves' hyperthyroidism and ophthalmopathy. Study overall: Peripheral blood was acquired at first diagnosis, ahead of any therapy whatsoever.

Patients were excluded for uncontrolled infection, other autoimmune disease, pregnancy or lactation. The diagnoses drew upon clinical symptoms, serum thyroxine and TRAb, thyroid ultrasound and orbital computed tomography. Study observations and caveats: A 13 V-J model separated ophthalmopathy from stable hyperthyroidism.

This CDR3 has 14 residues. V lost 4 bases and J lost 3, with 12 bases in between. Germline CDR1 LNHDA, CDR2 SQIVND (reference sequence). TCR beta CDR3 regions were amplified from RNA transcripts. The HTBI set primed first-round TCR CDR3 RT-PCR. In TCRdb, the multiplex PCR reads were re-called with MiXCR into one record per CDR3 protein. Of roughly 720,000 distinct CDR3 sequences listed, roughly 17% were seen once; the top ten hold 15%. Only a few counts were recorded for this clonotype. The antigen remains unidentified. Sequencing was done on a sample of blood. The clonotype comes from a man aged 45-65 years with Graves' hyperthyroidism. This rearrangement joins TRBV19 to TRBJ1-1, with D unclear. CDR3 DNA sequence: TGTGCCAGTAGTACCTGGAGAAGCCACACTGAAGCTTTCTTT. Translated, it gives CASSTWRSHTEAFF.